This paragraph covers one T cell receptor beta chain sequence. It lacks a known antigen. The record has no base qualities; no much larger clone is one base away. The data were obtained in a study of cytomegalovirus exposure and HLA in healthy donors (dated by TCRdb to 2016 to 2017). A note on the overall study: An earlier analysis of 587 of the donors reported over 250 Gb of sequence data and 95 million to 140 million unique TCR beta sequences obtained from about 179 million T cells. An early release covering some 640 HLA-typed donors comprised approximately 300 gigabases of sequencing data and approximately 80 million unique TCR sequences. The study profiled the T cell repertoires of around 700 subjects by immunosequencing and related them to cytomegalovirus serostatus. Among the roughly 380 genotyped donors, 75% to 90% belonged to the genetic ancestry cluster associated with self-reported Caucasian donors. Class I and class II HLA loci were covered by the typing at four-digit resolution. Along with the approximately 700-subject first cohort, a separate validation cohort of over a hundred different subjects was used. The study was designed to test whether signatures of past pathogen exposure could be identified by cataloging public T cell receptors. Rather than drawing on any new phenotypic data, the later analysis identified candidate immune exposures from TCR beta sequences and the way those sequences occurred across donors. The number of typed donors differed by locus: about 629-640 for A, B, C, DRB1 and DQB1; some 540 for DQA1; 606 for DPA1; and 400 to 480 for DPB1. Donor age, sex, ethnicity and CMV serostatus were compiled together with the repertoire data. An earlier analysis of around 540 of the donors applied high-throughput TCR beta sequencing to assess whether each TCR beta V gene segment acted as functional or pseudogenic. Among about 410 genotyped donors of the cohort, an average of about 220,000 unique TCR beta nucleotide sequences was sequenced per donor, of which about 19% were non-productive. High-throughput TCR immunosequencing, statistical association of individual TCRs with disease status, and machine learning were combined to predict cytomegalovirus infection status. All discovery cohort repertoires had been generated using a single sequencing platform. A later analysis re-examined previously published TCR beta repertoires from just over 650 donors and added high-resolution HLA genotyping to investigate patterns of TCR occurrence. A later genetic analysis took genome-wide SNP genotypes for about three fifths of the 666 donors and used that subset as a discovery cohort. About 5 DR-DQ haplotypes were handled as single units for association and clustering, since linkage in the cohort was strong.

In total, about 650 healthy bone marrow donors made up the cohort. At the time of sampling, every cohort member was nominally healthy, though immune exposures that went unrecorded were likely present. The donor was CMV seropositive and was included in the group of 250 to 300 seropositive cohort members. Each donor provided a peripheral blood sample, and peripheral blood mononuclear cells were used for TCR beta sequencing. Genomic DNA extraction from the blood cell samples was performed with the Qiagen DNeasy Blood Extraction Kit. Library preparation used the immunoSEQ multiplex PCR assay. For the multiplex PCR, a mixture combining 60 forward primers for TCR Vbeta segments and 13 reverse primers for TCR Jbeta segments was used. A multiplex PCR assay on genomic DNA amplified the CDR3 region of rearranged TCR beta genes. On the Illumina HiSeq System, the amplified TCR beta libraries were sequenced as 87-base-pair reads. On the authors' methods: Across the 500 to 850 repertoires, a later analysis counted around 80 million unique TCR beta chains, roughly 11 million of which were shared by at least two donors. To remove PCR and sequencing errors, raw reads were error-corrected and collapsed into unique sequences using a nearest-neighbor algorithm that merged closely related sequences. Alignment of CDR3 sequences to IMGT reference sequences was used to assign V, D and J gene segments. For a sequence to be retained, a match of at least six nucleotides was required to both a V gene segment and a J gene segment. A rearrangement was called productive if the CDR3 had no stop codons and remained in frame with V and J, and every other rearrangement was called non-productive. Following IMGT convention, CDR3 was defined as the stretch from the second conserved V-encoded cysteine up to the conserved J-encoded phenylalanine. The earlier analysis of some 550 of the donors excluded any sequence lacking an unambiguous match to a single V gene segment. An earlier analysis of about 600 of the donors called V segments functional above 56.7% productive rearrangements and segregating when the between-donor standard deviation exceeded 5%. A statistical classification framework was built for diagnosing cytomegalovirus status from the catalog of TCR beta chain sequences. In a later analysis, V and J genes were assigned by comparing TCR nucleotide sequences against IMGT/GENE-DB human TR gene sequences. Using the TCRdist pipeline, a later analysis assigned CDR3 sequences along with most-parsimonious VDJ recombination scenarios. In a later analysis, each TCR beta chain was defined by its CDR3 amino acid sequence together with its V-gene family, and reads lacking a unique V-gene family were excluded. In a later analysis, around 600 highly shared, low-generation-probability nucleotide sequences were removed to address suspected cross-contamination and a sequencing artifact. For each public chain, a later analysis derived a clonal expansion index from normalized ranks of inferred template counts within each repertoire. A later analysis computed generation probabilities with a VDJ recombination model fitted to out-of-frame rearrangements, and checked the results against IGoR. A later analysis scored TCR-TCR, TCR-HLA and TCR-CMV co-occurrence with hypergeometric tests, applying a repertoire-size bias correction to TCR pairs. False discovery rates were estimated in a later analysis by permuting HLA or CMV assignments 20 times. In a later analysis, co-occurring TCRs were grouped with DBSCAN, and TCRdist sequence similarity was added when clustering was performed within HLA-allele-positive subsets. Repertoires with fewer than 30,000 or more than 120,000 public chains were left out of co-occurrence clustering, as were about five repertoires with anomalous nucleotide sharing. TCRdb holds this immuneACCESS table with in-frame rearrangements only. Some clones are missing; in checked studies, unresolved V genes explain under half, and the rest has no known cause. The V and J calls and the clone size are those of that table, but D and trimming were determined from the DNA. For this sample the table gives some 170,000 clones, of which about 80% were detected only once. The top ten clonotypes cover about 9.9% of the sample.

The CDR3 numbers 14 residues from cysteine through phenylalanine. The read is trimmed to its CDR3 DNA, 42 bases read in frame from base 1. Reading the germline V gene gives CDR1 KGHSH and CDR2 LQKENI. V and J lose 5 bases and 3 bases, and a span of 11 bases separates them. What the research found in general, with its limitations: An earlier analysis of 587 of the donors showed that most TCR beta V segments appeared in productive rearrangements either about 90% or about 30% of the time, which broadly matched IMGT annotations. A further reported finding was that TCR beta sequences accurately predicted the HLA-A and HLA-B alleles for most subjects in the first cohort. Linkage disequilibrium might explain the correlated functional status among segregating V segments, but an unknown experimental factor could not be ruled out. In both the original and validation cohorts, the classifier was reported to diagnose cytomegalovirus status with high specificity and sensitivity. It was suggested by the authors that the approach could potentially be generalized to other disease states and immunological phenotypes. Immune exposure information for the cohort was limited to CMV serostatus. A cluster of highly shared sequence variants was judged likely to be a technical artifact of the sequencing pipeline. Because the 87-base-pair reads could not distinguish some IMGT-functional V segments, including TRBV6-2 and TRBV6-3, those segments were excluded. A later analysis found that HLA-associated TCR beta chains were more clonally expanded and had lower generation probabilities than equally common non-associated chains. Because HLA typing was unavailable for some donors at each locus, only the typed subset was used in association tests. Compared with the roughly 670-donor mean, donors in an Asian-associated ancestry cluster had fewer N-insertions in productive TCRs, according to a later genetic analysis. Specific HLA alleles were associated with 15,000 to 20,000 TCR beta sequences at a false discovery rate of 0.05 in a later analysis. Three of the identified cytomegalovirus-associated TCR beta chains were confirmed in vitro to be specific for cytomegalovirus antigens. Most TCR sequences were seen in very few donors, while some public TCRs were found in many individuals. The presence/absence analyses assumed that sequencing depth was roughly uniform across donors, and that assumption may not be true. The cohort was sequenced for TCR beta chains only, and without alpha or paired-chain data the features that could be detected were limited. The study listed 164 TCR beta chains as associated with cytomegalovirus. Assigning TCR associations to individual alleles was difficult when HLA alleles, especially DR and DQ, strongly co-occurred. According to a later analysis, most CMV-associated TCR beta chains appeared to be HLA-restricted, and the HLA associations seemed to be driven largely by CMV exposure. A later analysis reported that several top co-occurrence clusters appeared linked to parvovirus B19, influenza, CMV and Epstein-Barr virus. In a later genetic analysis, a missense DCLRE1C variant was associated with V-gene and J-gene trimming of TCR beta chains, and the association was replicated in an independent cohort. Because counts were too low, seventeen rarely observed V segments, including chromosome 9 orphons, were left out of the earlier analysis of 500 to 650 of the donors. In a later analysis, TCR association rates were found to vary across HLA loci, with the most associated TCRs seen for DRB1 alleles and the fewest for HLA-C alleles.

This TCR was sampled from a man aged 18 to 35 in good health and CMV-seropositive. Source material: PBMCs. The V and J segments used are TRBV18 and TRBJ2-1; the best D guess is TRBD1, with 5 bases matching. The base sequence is TGTGCCAGCTCATCACAGACAGACTACAATGAGCAGTTCTTC. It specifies CASSSQTDYNEQFF.